This TCR beta chain derives from a study of control samples from healthy donors and cancer patients. Germline trimming cut 2 bases from V and 8 bases from J; bases unmatched to any gene: 12. This CDR3 is 16 amino acids long. Germline CDR1 is SGHKS and CDR2 is YYEKEE (reference sequence). Clones were sequenced by immunoSEQ multiplex PCR, and TCRdb holds only the in-frame ones, with some missing. The data show about 140,000 clones, 70% to 90% seen once. This clone was found once. The sequencing input was blood. The chain employs TRBV5-5 and TRBJ2-1, with 8 bases aligning to TRBD1. This receptor was taken from a woman younger than 45 in good health. CDR3 bases: TGTGCCAGCAGCTTCCCCGGTACAGGGGGAAGAGATGAGCAGTTCTTC. This encodes CASSFPGTGGRDEQFF.